The subject of this entry is one T cell receptor beta chain. Its cognate antigen is unknown. Prepared TCR beta cDNA libraries contained unique molecular identifiers. TCRdb fed the PCR reads into MiXCR, producing one record per CDR3 protein. Here the sample spans around 190,000 distinct CDR3 sequences, roughly 28% being singletons. The data belong to a study of post-analysis software for immune sequencing data. Study-wide results and caveats: Four or five TRBV segments (TRBV5-6, TRBV5-1 and TRBV20-1 among them) occurred more frequently in patients than in controls.

CDR3 size: 12 residues. Germline CDR1 DFQATT, CDR2 SNEGSKA (reference sequence). The V gene lost 3 bases and the J gene lost 4 bases, with 9 bases spanning the gap. The chain couples TRBV20-1 to TRBJ1-1; unclear D gene. The specimen sequenced was blood. The clonotype originates from a girl aged 2-17 years with multiple sclerosis. The DNA for the CDR3 is TGCAGTGCTAGTCAAATAGGCACTGAAGCTTTCTTT. Its protein is CSASQIGTEAFF.